The sequence of this TCR beta chain was determined in a study of blood T cell repertoires in COVID-19. Study-level information: The cDNA or gDNA used as material had been derived from T cells, B-cell-depleted T cells, or PBMCs.

In the study's own analysis: Reference gene primer amplification gave nucleated cell count estimates. Sequencing was performed with immunoSEQ multiplex PCR; in TCRdb, only in-frame clones are kept and a portion is missing. V and J calls and clone size come straight from that table; D and trimming were deduced from the DNA. The profile shows about 58,000 clones, more than 60% of them singletons. Germline CDR1 reads LGHDT; CDR2 reads YNNKEL (reference sequence). The CDR3 has 15 amino acids. J was trimmed by 1 base and V by 6 bases; bases with no gene match: 7. Sequencing input: peripheral blood. The clonotype was recovered from a human donor in a cohort sampled during active COVID-19. The chain joins TRBV3-1 (or the pseudogene TRBV3-2) to TRBJ2-5, with 8 bases that match TRBD2. DNA of the CDR3: TGTGCCAGCAGTTTCGCAGCGGGGGCCCAAGAGACCCAGTACTTC. Its protein is CASSFAAGAQETQYF.